The TCR beta chain described here comes from a study of high-grade serous ovarian cancer treatment subgroups. Study results and limitations: Bulk tumor TCR sequencing gave no spatial information. Repertoire similarity ranged about 0.095 to 0.79 between tumors of one patient. Higher neoantigen levels went with greater TCR clonal relatedness.

Produced via immunoSEQ multiplex PCR; TCRdb's table is partial and in-frame only. The sample holds more than 6,500 clones, 70% to 80% seen once. Tumor samples were obtained before definitive surgery or chemotherapy. A remark on this clone: Its antigen is currently unknown.

Germline V gene sequence: CDR1 SGHRS, CDR2 YFSETQ. The length of the CDR3 is 15 residues. V lost 1 base, J lost 4 bases, and 5 bases stayed unmatched. The clonotype originates from a human donor with high-grade serous ovarian cancer. The genes are TRBV5-1 and TRBJ2-3; 8 positions agree with TRBD1. The sample was tumor tissue. CDR3 DNA: TGCGCCAGCAGCTTGTCCGTCAGGGGGCCAGATACGCAGTATTTT. Translation: CASSLSVRGPDTQYF.